What follows are 22 T cell receptor beta chains derived from one specimen sequenced in a study of cytomegalovirus exposure and HLA in healthy donors. Researchers ran the PCR with 60 Vbeta and 13 Jbeta primers. Sequencing was performed with immunoSEQ multiplex PCR; in TCRdb, only in-frame clones are kept and a portion is missing. The sample has 150,000 or so clones, approximately 85% seen once. The sequenced sample consisted of PBMCs. The receptors stem from a man aged 18 to 29 in good health and CMV-seropositive.

Written as DNA, the CDR3 is TGCGCCAGCGGCCCCGGGACTAGCGGTTACGAGCAGTACTTC. Its translation: CASGPGTSGYEQYF. The chain joins TRBV5-1 to TRBJ2-7, with 11 bases identical to TRBD2. This CDR3 region has 14 residues. Trimming took 7 bases from V and 4 from J; bases not matched to a gene: 7. The germline V gene has CDR1 SGHRS and CDR2 YFSETQ.

The rearrangement uses TRBV7-2 and TRBJ2-3; 8 bases line up with TRBD1. V shed 5 bases and J 2 bases; nucleotides not matched to a gene: 6. This CDR3 spans 15 amino acids. Germline V gives CDR1 SGHTA, CDR2 FQGNSA. This CDR3 is CASSQIRGPTDTQYF. CDR3 nucleotide sequence: TGTGCCAGCAGCCAGATCAGGGGGCCCACAGATACGCAGTATTTT.

The chain has TRBV4-1 and TRBJ2-1; D possibly corresponds to TRBD1 (6 bases). V gave up 0 bases and J gave up 6 bases, with 15 bases separating them. There are 16 residues in the CDR3. Germline V CDR1 and CDR2: MGHRA, YSYEKL. CDR3 amino acids: CASSQESPSRGNEQFF. As DNA, the CDR3 is TGCGCCAGCAGCCAAGAATCTCCTAGCAGGGGCAATGAGCAGTTCTTC.

The V gene is TRBV20-1, the J gene TRBJ2-7, with D uncertain. V gave up 3 bases and J gave up 4 bases, with 7 bases separating them. The CDR3 consists of 11 residues. Germline V gene lookup returns CDR1 DFQATT and CDR2 SNEGSKA (reference sequence). The CDR3 bases are TGCAGTGCTAGGTACGGGTACGAGCAGTACTTC. This encodes CSARYGYEQYF.

This chain uses TRBV5-6 with TRBJ2-5, with TRBD1 matching 8 bases. The CDR3 totals 13 residues. CDR1 is SGHDT and CDR2 is YYEEEE in the germline V gene. V lost 3 bases, J lost 2 bases, and 0 bases stayed unmatched. CDR3 in DNA: TGTGCCAGCAGCTGGACAGGGCAAGAGACCCAGTACTTC. This gives the protein CASSWTGQETQYF.

This CDR3 reads CASSLAGQGHGSFGSPLHF. DNA for the CDR3: TGTGCCAGCAGTTTAGCTGGACAGGGTCATGGGAGTTTTGGGTCACCCCTCCACTTT. The rearrangement links TRBV27 to TRBJ1-6; 8 bases agree with TRBD1. Germline V lookup: CDR1 MNHEY, CDR2 SMNVEV (reference sequence). CDR3 length equals 19 residues. Trimming cost V 2 bases and J 10 bases; bases outside gene matches: 19.

This chain uses TRBV27 with TRBJ1-2; tentatively, D is TRBD1 (5 bases). Trimming took off 6 bases at V and 4 bases at J, with 18 bases between the two ends. CDR1 is MNHEY, CDR2 SMNVEV, per germline (reference sequence). This CDR3 spans 15 amino acids. The CDR3 loop reads CASSPVTAWPYGYTF. In DNA, the CDR3 is TGTGCCAGCAGCCCCGTGACAGCTTGGCCCTATGGCTACACCTTC.

The genes are TRBV4-2 and TRBJ2-1; TRBD2 matches 8 bases. Losses at the gene ends were 4 bases for V and 9 bases for J; bases not matched to a gene: 11. The CDR3 loop spans 15 amino acids. Germline values: CDR1 LGHNA, CDR2 YNFKEQ. CDR3 nucleotide sequence: TGTGCCAGCAGCCTGGCCGGGGGGGGGCCGGTTGAGCAGTTCTTC. This gives the protein CASSLAGGGPVEQFF.

Only one count was recorded for this clone. The chain recombines TRBV27 with TRBJ2-7; 7 bases match TRBD2. V trimming: 3 bases; J trimming: 6 bases; junction bases outside the gene matches: 8. The CDR3 consists of 14 residues. Germline CDR1 reads MNHEY; CDR2 reads SMNVEV (reference sequence). CDR3 protein: CASSFWAGEGEQYF. The CDR3 bases are TGTGCCAGCAGTTTCTGGGCGGGGGAAGGCGAGCAGTACTTC.

This clone was picked up one time. V gene TRBV9 combines with J gene TRBJ1-6, with 10 nucleotides matching TRBD1. CDR3 length equals 16 residues. The V and J ends lost 4 bases and 9 bases, in that order; junction bases with no gene match: 10. Germline values: CDR1 SGDLS, CDR2 YYNGEE. The CDR3 here is CASSFDRGPHFSPLHF. The CDR3 coding sequence is TGTGCCAGCAGCTTCGACAGGGGGCCGCACTTTTCACCCCTCCACTTT.

The chain couples TRBV27 to TRBJ2-7; TRBD1 is a possible D gene (5 bases). CDR1 and CDR2 (germline): MNHEY, SMNVEV (reference sequence). The CDR3 sequence is 15 residues long. V lost 0 bases, J lost 3 bases, and 12 bases lay in between. This chain's CDR3 is CASSLSGRAHYEQYF. The CDR3 DNA follows: TGTGCCAGCAGTTTATCAGGCAGGGCCCACTACGAGCAGTACTTC.

This clone appeared once. The rearrangement links TRBV28 to TRBJ2-2; 7 positions agree with TRBD1. J was trimmed by 6 bases and V by 6 bases; bases with no gene match: 7. CDR1 and CDR2 (germline): MDHEN, SYDVKM. This CDR3 is 14 amino acids long. This CDR3 reads CASRPRQGPGELFF. Written as DNA, the CDR3 is TGTGCCAGCAGACCACGACAGGGACCCGGGGAGCTGTTTTTT. Based on the CDR3 plus reference TRBV28 and TRBJ2-2, the full variable domain is DVKVTQSSRYLVKRTGEKVFLECVQDMDHENMFWYRQDPGLGLRLIYFSYDVKMKEKGDIPEGYSVSREKKERFSLILESASTNQTSMYLCASRPRQGPGELFFGEGSRLTVL.

J is TRBJ1-1 and V is TRBV7-9, with D possibly being TRBD1 (5 bases). The CDR3 covers 13 residues. Looked up from germline, CDR1 is SEHNR and CDR2 is FQNEAQ (reference sequence). With 2 bases removed from V and 6 bases from J, the gap between germline ends came to 10 bases. The CDR3 reads CASSLPDRSEAFF. In nucleotides, the CDR3 is TGTGCCAGCAGCTTACCAGACAGATCTGAAGCTTTCTTT.

This sequence joins TRBV5-1 and TRBJ2-1; TRBD2 agrees at 7 bases. Germline V gives CDR1 SGHRS, CDR2 YFSETQ. CDR3 length: 15 residues. The J segment lost 6 bases and the V segment lost 3 bases, leaving 9 bases of the junction unmatched. The CDR3 loop is CASSWGGTSGNEQFF. The CDR3 DNA follows: TGCGCCAGCAGCTGGGGGGGGACCTCAGGCAATGAGCAGTTCTTC.

The chain has TRBV2 and TRBJ1-2; TRBD1 aligns across 8 bases. The J segment lost 8 bases and the V segment lost 5 bases, leaving 1 base of the junction unmatched. From germline, CDR1 is SNHLY and CDR2 FYNNEI. The CDR3 contains 11 residues. The chain's CDR3 is CASSTGGGYTF. CDR3 in DNA: TGTGCCAGCAGTACAGGGGGAGGCTACACCTTC.

The sample holds one count of this clone. The V and J genes are TRBV6-5 and TRBJ2-2; D is ambiguous. The V gene lost 6 bases and the J gene lost 5 bases, with 4 bases spanning the gap. The CDR3 consists of 11 residues. Germline loops: CDR1 MNHEY, CDR2 SVGAGI. The CDR3 sequence is CASSQTGELFF. Written as DNA, the CDR3 is TGTGCCAGCAGCCAAACCGGGGAGCTGTTTTTT.

The rearrangement links TRBV2 to TRBJ1-3, with D possibly matching TRBD1 (5 bases). Trimming cost V 6 bases and J 1 base, with 10 bases left between them. The CDR3 spans 14 residues. Per the germline V gene, CDR1 is SNHLY and CDR2 is FYNNEI. The CDR3 sequence: CASRRGESGNTIYF. In nucleotides, the CDR3 is TGTGCCAGCAGGCGGGGGGAATCTGGAAACACCATATATTTT.

The chain joins TRBV5-1 to TRBJ2-2; 9 bases match TRBD2. The junction had 2 bases not matched to a gene; V was cut back by 4 bases and J by 7 bases. This CDR3 has 13 residues. From germline, CDR1 is SGHRS and CDR2 YFSETQ. CDR3 nucleotides: TGCGCCAGCAGCGTAGCGGGGGACGGGGAGCTGTTTTTT. Amino acids: CASSVAGDGELFF.

This clone was seen only once. V is TRBV7-2 and J is TRBJ2-1; TRBD2 might be the D (5 bases). This CDR3 has 15 amino acids. V was trimmed by 5 bases and J by 8 bases, leaving 19 bases between them. CDR1 is SGHTA and CDR2 is FQGNSA in the germline V gene. The CDR3 loop is CASSPRGPNGDEQFF. DNA for the CDR3: TGTGCCAGCAGCCCTCGAGGCCCGAACGGGGATGAGCAGTTCTTC.

This clone was seen a handful of times. The chain carries TRBV13 and TRBJ2-1; D is perhaps TRBD1 (5 bases). The ends were cut back, 5 bases at V and 5 bases at J, with 10 bases in the middle. The CDR3 has 13 amino acids. The germline gives CDR1 PRHDT, CDR2 FYEKMQ (reference sequence). For the CDR3, the DNA is TGTGCCAGCAGCCCGGACACTAACAATGAGCAGTTCTTC. Protein product: CASSPDTNNEQFF.

The V and J genes are TRBV7-6 and TRBJ2-7; D remains unclear. Germline V lookup: CDR1 SGHVS, CDR2 FNYEAQ. The CDR3 is 14 amino acids. The V end lost 6 bases, the J end lost 5 bases, and 17 bases lay between the germline ends. CDR3 residues: CASSSVEGGHEQYF. Here the CDR3 DNA reads TGTGCCAGCAGTTCGGTAGAAGGCGGTCACGAGCAGTACTTC.

V and J are TRBV5-1 and TRBJ2-3; TRBD2 matches 14 bases. Germline V gene data show CDR1 as SGHRS and CDR2 as YFSETQ. The CDR3 totals 16 residues. J gave up 3 bases and V 7 bases, and 7 bases lay outside the gene matches. DNA of the CDR3: TGCGCCAGCGGGACTAGCGGGGGATTTGGGACAGATACGCAGTATTTT. It codes for CASGTSGGFGTDTQYF.